Below, 21 T cell receptor beta chains from the same sample are listed, as sequenced in a study of blood T cell repertoires in COVID-19. TCRdb keeps only in-frame clones here, not all; method: immunoSEQ multiplex PCR. The sample has around 95,000 clones; 90% are singletons. The sequenced sample was peripheral blood. Source of these receptors: a man aged 45-65 years with acute or convalescent COVID-19.

V is TRBV7-8 and J is TRBJ2-7; no firm D call. The ends were cut back, 1 base at V and 1 base at J, with 17 bases in the middle. Germline V gene lookup returns CDR1 SGHVS and CDR2 FQNEAQ. The CDR3 consists of 17 residues. The DNA of the CDR3 is TGTGCCAGCAGCTTAGTAGTATTGTATACTGAATCCTACGAGCAGTACTTC. Its translation is CASSLVVLYTESYEQYF.

The chain is built from TRBV7-7 and TRBJ2-5; 8 positions agree with TRBD2. This CDR3 comprises 19 residues. From germline, CDR1 is SSHAT and CDR2 FNYEAQ (reference sequence). J gave up 0 bases and V 0 bases, and 12 bases lay outside the gene matches. CDR3 sequence reads: CASSLAKSHLTSDQETQYF. The CDR3 bases are TGTGCCAGCAGCTTAGCGAAATCCCATTTGACTAGCGACCAAGAGACCCAGTACTTC.

The V call is TRBV10-3, the J call TRBJ2-1; D possibly corresponds to TRBD2 (5 bases). The CDR3 has 14 residues. Germline CDR1 reads ENHRY; CDR2 reads SYGVKD. With 0 bases removed from V and 10 bases from J, the gap between germline ends came to 13 bases. The CDR3 sequence is CAISESPSLAEQFF. The CDR3 DNA is TGTGCCATCAGTGAGTCGCCCTCATTAGCGGAGCAGTTCTTC.

The chain has TRBV20-1 and TRBJ2-5, with D possibly TRBD1 on 5 matching bases. V was trimmed by 3 bases and J by 4 bases, leaving 15 bases between them. This CDR3 comprises 14 residues. Germline loops: CDR1 DFQATT, CDR2 SNEGSKA (reference sequence). This CDR3 reads CSASSVRVVETQYF. The CDR3 DNA reads as TGCAGTGCTAGTTCCGTCAGGGTGGTAGAGACCCAGTACTTC.

This clone has only one observation. The chain uses TRBV3-1 (or the pseudogene TRBV3-2) and TRBJ2-2; 7 bases fit TRBD1. This CDR3 spans 15 amino acids. After removal of 3 bases from V and 6 bases from J, the junction contained 7 bases not matched to a gene. Germline CDR1 reads LGHDT; CDR2 reads YNNKEL (reference sequence). The DNA for the CDR3 is TGTGCCAGCAGCCACCACACCACAGGGGCCGGGGAGCTGTTTTTT. Translation gives CASSHHTTGAGELFF.

The chain is built from TRBV23-1 and TRBJ2-5, with a tentative D call TRBD1 (5 bases). TRBV23-1 is recorded as an ORF, its role being uncertain. This CDR3 is 18 amino acids long. Deletions cut 4 bases from V and 0 bases from J, with 21 bases between. Written as DNA, the CDR3 is TGCGCCAGCAGTCGCGACGTAAGGGGATACAGGAACCAAGAGACCCAGTACTTC. It codes for CASSRDVRGYRNQETQYF.

V and J are TRBV7-2 and TRBJ1-5; D unclear. The CDR3 extends over 13 amino acids. Trimming took off 3 bases at V and 0 bases at J, with 3 bases between the two ends. Germline V CDR1 and CDR2: SGHTA, FQGNSA. The CDR3 loop is CASSFYSNQPQHF. CDR3 bases: TGTGCCAGCAGCTTTTATAGCAATCAGCCCCAGCATTTT.

The sample holds one count of this clone. The chain recombines TRBV21-1 with TRBJ1-5; TRBD1 reflects the table's D call only, with no check against the DNA. TRBV21-1 is a recognized pseudogene. The CDR3 has 15 residues. CDR3 coding DNA: TGTGCCAGCAGAGTAAGGGACAGGGGGGGCCAGCCCCAGCATTTT. Amino acids: CASRVRDRGGQPQHF.

This clone was recorded a few times. This chain uses TRBV7-9 with TRBJ1-2, with 7 positions matching TRBD1. CDR3 length equals 15 residues. Germline CDR1 is SEHNR and CDR2 is FQNEAQ (reference sequence). The V gene end was trimmed by 4 bases and the J gene end by 0 bases; junction bases not matched to a gene: 5. The CDR3 sequence is CASSSTGQANYGYTF. CDR3 in DNA: TGTGCCAGCAGCTCTACAGGACAGGCTAACTATGGCTACACCTTC.

V gene TRBV7-8 combines with J gene TRBJ2-2, with 7 bases aligning to TRBD1. V shed 1 base and J 5 bases; nucleotides not matched to a gene: 7. This CDR3 contains 16 residues. Germline values: CDR1 SGHVS, CDR2 FQNEAQ. The CDR3 sequence is CASSLDRNRGTGELFF. The CDR3 DNA reads as TGTGCCAGCAGCTTAGATCGGAACAGGGGAACCGGGGAGCTGTTTTTT. Full variable domain (missing parts from reference TRBV7-8 and TRBJ2-2): GAGVSQSPRYKVAKRGQDVALRCDPISGHVSLFWYQQALGQGPEFLTYFQNEAQLDKSGLPSDRFFAERPEGSVSTLKIQRTQQEDSAVYLCASSLDRNRGTGELFFGEGSRLTVL.

The chain combines TRBV5-1 with TRBJ2-1; 9 bases map to TRBD1. The trim removed 3 bases at V and 4 bases at J, leaving 8 bases unmatched. This CDR3 region has 16 residues. Germline-derived CDR1 and CDR2 are SGHRS and YFSETQ. The CDR3, as DNA: TGCGCCAGCAGCTCTTCTGGGACAGGGACTTACAATGAGCAGTTCTTC. As protein: CASSSSGTGTYNEQFF.

The chain links TRBV7-2 to TRBJ2-3, with 9 bases aligning to TRBD2. The J segment lost 2 bases and the V segment lost 5 bases, leaving 5 bases of the junction unmatched. This CDR3 has 15 amino acids. The V gene's germline CDR1 is SGHTA and CDR2 FQGNSA. CDR3 loop: CASSRLAGTTDTQYF. The CDR3 DNA follows: TGTGCCAGCAGCCGGCTAGCGGGGACCACAGATACGCAGTATTTT.

In its sample, this clone was seen a few times. The chain employs TRBV30 and TRBJ2-1, with 10 bases fitting TRBD2. The length of the CDR3 is 13 residues. V shed 7 bases and J 9 bases; nucleotides not matched to a gene: 9. The germline V gene has CDR1 GTSNPN and CDR2 SVGIG (reference sequence). In nucleotides, the CDR3 is TGTGCCTCCAAGCGGGAGGGCAATGTTGAGCAGTTCTTC. Translation: CASKREGNVEQFF.

The chain joins TRBV3-1 (or the pseudogene TRBV3-2) to TRBJ1-2, with no clear D. This CDR3 region has 12 residues. With 4 bases removed from V and 7 bases from J, the gap between germline ends came to 10 bases. Germline CDR1 reads LGHDT; CDR2 reads YNNKEL (reference sequence). The CDR3 loop reads CASSRDSFGYTF. The CDR3, as DNA: TGTGCCAGCAGCCGCGACTCTTTTGGCTACACCTTC.

This clone occurred a few times. The chain is built from TRBV7-2 and TRBJ2-3; 8 bases are a match to TRBD2. The V and J ends lost 5 bases and 5 bases, in that order; junction bases with no gene match: 12. CDR1 SGHTA and CDR2 FQGNSA come from the germline V gene. The CDR3 has 16 residues. The CDR3 DNA sequence: TGTGCCAGCAGCCGCGATTCCGGGACTAGGGTAGATACGCAGTATTTT. Translating gives CASSRDSGTRVDTQYF.

The rearrangement uses TRBV5-1 and TRBJ1-1, with a possible D match to TRBD1 (6 bases). CDR1 and CDR2 (germline): SGHRS, YFSETQ. The CDR3 is 14 amino acids. Trimming took off 4 bases at V and 1 base at J, with 11 bases between the two ends. The CDR3 protein is CASSVPQGNTEAFF. CDR3 nucleotide sequence: TGCGCCAGCAGCGTCCCACAGGGGAACACTGAAGCTTTCTTT.

J is TRBJ1-2 and V is TRBV5-1, with TRBD1 matching 11 bases. Germline V gives CDR1 SGHRS, CDR2 YFSETQ. J was trimmed by 7 bases and V by 4 bases; bases with no gene match: 6. The CDR3 totals 14 residues. CDR3 bases: TGCGCCAGCAGCGATGGACAGGGGGCGTTTGGCTACACCTTC. Translation: CASSDGQGAFGYTF.

The genes are TRBV2 and TRBJ2-5; perhaps TRBD1 as D (5 bases). The CDR3 is made up of 15 amino acids. Per the germline V gene, CDR1 is SNHLY and CDR2 is FYNNEI. V was shortened by 8 bases and J by 4 bases, with 20 bases between the two germline ends. CDR3 loop: CASGADGRVRETQYF. The CDR3 nucleotides read TGTGCCAGCGGGGCGGATGGCAGGGTGCGAGAGACCCAGTACTTC.

This clone was seen once. The chain combines TRBV18 with TRBJ1-5; tentatively, D is TRBD1 (6 bases). CDR3 size: 18 residues. The germline gives CDR1 KGHSH, CDR2 LQKENI. V was clipped by 4 bases and J by 1 base, with 20 bases between them. CDR3 protein: CASSLYREGAGSNQPQHF. In DNA form, the CDR3 reads TGTGCCAGCTCACTTTACAGGGAAGGGGCAGGGAGCAATCAGCCCCAGCATTTT.

J is TRBJ2-1 and V is TRBV3-1 (or the pseudogene TRBV3-2); 11 bases match TRBD2. J lost 7 bases, V lost 0 bases, and 8 bases had no gene match. There are 17 residues in the CDR3. The germline CDR1 and CDR2 sequences are LGHDT and YNNKEL (reference sequence). CDR3 loop: CASSQDLTSGNLNEQFF. CDR3 in DNA: TGTGCCAGCAGCCAAGATCTGACTAGCGGGAATTTGAATGAGCAGTTCTTC.

V gene TRBV19 combines with J gene TRBJ2-7, with TRBD2 identical over 7 bases. The CDR3 runs to 15 residues. Germline V CDR1 and CDR2: LNHDA, SQIVND (reference sequence). V gave up 2 bases and J gave up 5 bases; unmatched junction bases: 9. The DNA of the CDR3 is TGTGCCAGTAGTATACTAAGCGGGGTAGACCACGAGCAGTACTTC. This codes for CASSILSGVDHEQYF. The whole variable domain, filled in from reference TRBV19 and TRBJ2-7, reads DGGITQSPKYLFRKEGQNVTLSCEQNLNHDAMYWYRQDPGQGLRLIYYSQIVNDFQKGDIAEGYSVSREKKESFPLTVTSAQKNPTAFYLCASSILSGVDHEQYFGPGTRLTVT.